At least ten counts were recorded for the clone carrying this TCR beta chain. Its antigen is currently unknown. V lost 4 bases, J lost 0 bases, and 15 bases lay in between. The germline V gene has CDR1 SGDLS and CDR2 YYNGEE. This CDR3 is built from 16 residues. These data come from a study of molecular identifiers for immune sequencing clone quantification. On the study more broadly: Naive CD8 cell RNA, from 20,000 or 100,000 cells, was split five ways in replicates, with four sequenced.

It was with previously described methods and listed TCR primers that bulk TCR libraries were made. One entry per CDR3 protein results from TCRdb running MiXCR on the PCR reads. The data contain approximately 500,000 distinct CDR3 sequences, 20% to 25% of them singletons. Findings and caveats of the study: Same-barcode identical TCR molecules could make highly expanded clones look smaller than they are.

This chain connects TRBV9 to TRBJ2-3; D is unresolved. This TCR was recovered from a human donor in good health. Some libraries in this study had Jurkat cell RNA spiked in. Specimen: naive CD8+ T cells from blood, with Jurkat cell RNA spiked in. The subset was: FACS-sorted CD8+CD4-CCR7+CD45RA+ naive T cells. The CDR3 bases are TGTGCCAGCAGCATATCTGGGCCAGTGAGCACAGATACGCAGTATTTT. Protein product: CASSISGPVSTDTQYF. The variable domain in full, with the rest retrieved from reference TRBV9 and TRBJ2-3, is DSGVTQTPKHLITATGQRVTLRCSPRSGDLSVYWYQQSLDQGLQFLIQYYNGEERAKGNILERFSAQQFPDLHSELNLSSLELGDSALYFCASSISGPVSTDTQYFGPGTRLTVL.